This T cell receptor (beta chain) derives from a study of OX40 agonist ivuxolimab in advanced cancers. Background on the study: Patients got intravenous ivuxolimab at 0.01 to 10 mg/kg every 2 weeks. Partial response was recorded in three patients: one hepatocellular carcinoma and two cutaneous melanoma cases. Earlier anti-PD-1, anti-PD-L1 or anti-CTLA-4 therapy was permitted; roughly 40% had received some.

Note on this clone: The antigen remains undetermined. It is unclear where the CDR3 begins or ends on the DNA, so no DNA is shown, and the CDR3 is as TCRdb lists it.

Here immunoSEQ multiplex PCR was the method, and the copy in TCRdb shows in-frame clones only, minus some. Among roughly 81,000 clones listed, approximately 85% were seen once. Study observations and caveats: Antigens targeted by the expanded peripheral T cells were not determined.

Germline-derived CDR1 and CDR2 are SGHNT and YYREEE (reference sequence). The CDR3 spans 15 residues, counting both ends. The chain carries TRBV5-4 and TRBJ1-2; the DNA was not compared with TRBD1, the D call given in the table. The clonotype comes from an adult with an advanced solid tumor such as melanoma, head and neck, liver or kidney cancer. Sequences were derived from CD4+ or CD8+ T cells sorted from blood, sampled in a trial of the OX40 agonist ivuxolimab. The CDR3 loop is CASILGGTGSYGYTF.